What follows is one T cell receptor beta chain and its context. Its target is unknown. The sample originates from a study of blood T cells in healthy people across ages. Through a sample-barcoded 5' primer and a J-beta primer mix, a second PCR was run for roughly 6 to 11 cycles. Using its own MiXCR run on the 5' RACE reads, TCRdb lists one record per CDR3 protein. Here the sample spans roughly 900,000 distinct CDR3 sequences, 45% to 50% being singletons. Findings of the study overall: Both naive CD4+ cell counts and diversity were greater in long-lived donors than in aged donors.

The CDR3 runs to 19 residues. Trimming took 4 bases from V and 0 from J; bases not matched to a gene: 9. Germline CDR1 MNHEY, CDR2 SVGEGT. This sequence originates from a man younger than 45 in good health. The V and J genes are TRBV6-2 or TRBV6-3 and TRBJ1-6, with 10 bases matching TRBD1. Sequences were obtained from blood. The CDR3 reads CASSSVTGGAFSYNSPLHF. CDR3 sequence (DNA): TGTGCCAGCAGTTCGGTGACAGGGGGCGCGTTCTCCTATAATTCACCCCTCCACTTT.